This T cell receptor beta chain was sequenced in a study of cytomegalovirus exposure and HLA in healthy donors (dated by TCRdb to the late 2010s). For context, the study as a whole: According to an earlier analysis of 587 of the donors, some 180 million T cells yielded 120 million or so unique TCR beta sequences and 276 Gb of sequence data. Genome-wide SNP genotypes for about 65% of the 666 donors were used in a later genetic analysis, which treated that subset as a discovery cohort. To predict cytomegalovirus infection status, the study combined high-throughput TCR immunosequencing, statistical association of individual TCRs with disease status, and machine learning. A later analysis re-analyzed previously published TCR beta repertoires from 666 donors and added high-resolution HLA genotyping to study TCR occurrence patterns. Every repertoire in the discovery cohort had been generated on one and the same sequencing platform. Of the roughly 400 genotyped donors, over 70% fell in the genetic ancestry cluster associated with self-reported Caucasian donors. Rather than drawing on any new phenotypic data, the later analysis identified candidate immune exposures from TCR beta sequences and the way those sequences occurred across donors. HLA typing included class I and class II loci at four-digit resolution. Because of strong linkage in the cohort, roughly five DR-DQ haplotypes were treated as single units for association and clustering. Besides the first cohort of 500 to 700 subjects, a separate validation cohort made up of 120 different subjects was used. An earlier analysis of 450 to 750 of the donors used high-throughput TCR beta sequencing to judge whether each TCR beta V gene segment behaved as functional or pseudogenic. Approximately 300 gigabases of sequencing data and around 80 million unique TCR sequences made up an early release that covered several hundred HLA-typed donors. The study was designed to test whether signatures of past pathogen exposure could be identified by cataloging public T cell receptors. The study used immunosequencing to profile the T cell repertoires of around 600 subjects and linked those repertoires to cytomegalovirus serostatus. Across roughly 420 genotyped donors of the cohort, an average of roughly 200,000 unique TCR beta nucleotide sequences per donor were sequenced, and 15% to 20% of those sequences were non-productive. Typing coverage varied by locus: about 620-630 donors for A, B, C, DRB1 and DQB1; approximately 500 for DQA1; 600 to 610 for DPA1; under 490 for DPB1. Donor age, sex, ethnicity and CMV serostatus were compiled alongside the repertoire data.

In total, roughly 670 healthy bone marrow donors made up the cohort. All cohort members were sampled while nominally healthy, although unrecorded immune exposures were likely present. The donor tested CMV seropositive, placing the donor among the 289 seropositive members of the cohort. Each donor provided a peripheral blood sample, and peripheral blood mononuclear cells were used for TCR beta sequencing. The Qiagen DNeasy Blood Extraction Kit was used to extract genomic DNA from the blood cell samples. Preparation of the library involved the immunoSEQ multiplex PCR assay. For the multiplex PCR, a mixture combining 60 forward primers for TCR Vbeta segments and 13 reverse primers for TCR Jbeta segments was used. The CDR3 region of rearranged TCR beta genes was amplified from genomic DNA with a multiplex PCR assay. On the Illumina HiSeq System, the amplified TCR beta libraries were sequenced as 87-base-pair reads. The authors processed their data as follows. In a later analysis, 77 million or so unique TCR beta chains were counted across the 690 or so repertoires, and roughly 10 million of these chains were shared by at least two donors. Raw reads were error-corrected and collapsed into unique sequences with a nearest-neighbor algorithm that merged closely related sequences to remove PCR and sequencing errors. Alignment of CDR3 sequences to IMGT reference sequences was used to assign V, D and J gene segments. For a sequence to be retained, a match of at least six nucleotides was required to both a V gene segment and a J gene segment. Rearrangements were called productive when the CDR3 lacked stop codons and stayed in frame with V and J; all others were non-productive. CDR3 was defined by IMGT convention, running from the second conserved V-encoded cysteine to the conserved J-encoded phenylalanine. The earlier analysis of 500 to 650 of the donors excluded any sequence lacking an unambiguous match to a single V gene segment. An earlier analysis of approximately 590 of the donors classified V segments as functional when productive rearrangements were above 56.7% and as segregating when the standard deviation between donors was above 5%. To diagnose cytomegalovirus status from the catalog of TCR beta chain sequences, a statistical classification framework was built. V and J gene assignment, in a later analysis, came from comparing TCR nucleotide sequences with IMGT/GENE-DB human TR gene sequences. A later analysis assigned CDR3 sequences and most-parsimonious VDJ recombination scenarios with the TCRdist pipeline. In a later analysis, each TCR beta chain was defined by its CDR3 amino acid sequence together with its V-gene family, and reads without a unique V-gene family were excluded. As a way to deal with suspected cross-contamination and a sequencing artifact, a later analysis dropped 450 to 600 nucleotide sequences that were highly shared and had low generation probability. A later analysis calculated a clonal expansion index for each public chain from normalized within-repertoire ranks of inferred template counts. A later analysis computed generation probabilities with a VDJ recombination model fitted to out-of-frame rearrangements, and checked the results against IGoR. In a later analysis, hypergeometric tests were used to score TCR-TCR, TCR-HLA and TCR-CMV co-occurrence, with a repertoire-size bias correction applied to TCR pairs. To estimate false discovery rates, a later analysis permuted the HLA or CMV assignments 20 times. In a later analysis, co-occurring TCRs were grouped with DBSCAN, and TCRdist sequence similarity was added when clustering was performed within HLA-allele-positive subsets. For co-occurrence clustering, repertoires with fewer than 30,000 or more than 120,000 public chains were excluded, along with a handful of repertoires with anomalous nucleotide sharing. TCRdb's version of the immuneACCESS table is confined to in-frame rearrangements and falls short of the full clone set. An unresolved V gene accounts for under half of the shortfall where checked; the remainder is of unknown origin. V and J calls and clone size are given by that table; D and trimming were obtained from the DNA. Here the sample has approximately 120,000 clones; roughly 74% occur a single time. 4.2% of the sample goes to the ten largest clones.

To note about this clone: The antigen this receptor binds is unknown. The input lacks base qualities; no much larger clone sits a single base away.

The full study reports these points: In a later genetic analysis, a missense DCLRE1C variant was associated with V-gene and J-gene trimming of TCR beta chains, and the association was replicated in an independent cohort. In a later analysis, some 17,000 TCR beta sequences were associated with specific HLA alleles at a false discovery rate of 0.05. Several of the top co-occurrence clusters appeared to be linked to parvovirus B19, influenza, CMV and Epstein-Barr virus, according to a later analysis. In a later analysis, HLA-associated TCR beta chains showed more clonal expansion and lower generation probabilities than non-associated chains that were equally common. Compared with the 666-donor mean, donors in an Asian-associated ancestry cluster had fewer N-insertions in productive TCRs, according to a later genetic analysis. Three of the identified cytomegalovirus-associated TCR beta chains were confirmed in vitro to be specific for cytomegalovirus antigens. Linkage disequilibrium might explain the correlated functional status among segregating V segments, but an unknown experimental factor could not be ruled out. Most TCR sequences were observed very rarely across donors, whereas some public TCRs were present in many individuals. Roughly uniform sequencing depth across donors was assumed in presence/absence analyses, although this assumption may not hold. Broadly in line with IMGT annotations, most TCR beta V segments showed up in productive rearrangements about 87% or about 30% of the time in an earlier analysis of several hundred of the donors. Strong co-occurrence of HLA alleles, especially DR and DQ, made assigning TCR associations to individual alleles difficult. In this cohort, only TCR beta chains were sequenced, and detectable features were limited by the absence of alpha or paired-chain data. Most CMV-associated TCR beta chains appeared to be HLA-restricted in a later analysis, and the HLA associations seemed to be driven largely by CMV exposure. In a later analysis, the rate of TCR association differed among HLA loci, with DRB1 alleles having the most associated TCRs and HLA-C alleles having the fewest. In the study, 150 to 200 TCR beta chains were listed as associated with cytomegalovirus. Because HLA typing was missing for some donors at each locus, association tests included only the typed subset. A cluster of highly shared sequence variants was judged likely to represent a technical artifact of the sequencing pipeline. A further reported finding was that TCR beta sequences accurately predicted the HLA-A and HLA-B alleles for most subjects in the first cohort. Some 16 rarely observed V segments, including chromosome 9 orphons, were excluded from the earlier analysis of approximately 500 of the donors because counts were too low. The classifier was reported to diagnose cytomegalovirus status with high specificity and sensitivity in both the original and validation cohorts. The only immune exposure information available for the cohort was CMV serostatus. The authors suggested that the approach could potentially be extended to other disease states and immunological phenotypes.

This TCR derives from a woman between 50 and 59 years old in good health and CMV-seropositive. Sequences were obtained from PBMCs.

For the CDR3, the sequence is CASSLELVSGNTIYF. The DNA sequence is TGTGCCAGCAGCTTGGAACTAGTCTCTGGAAACACCATATATTTT. The chain was built from TRBV5-4 and TRBJ1-3; the D gene is unclear. Trimming at the junction amounts to 0 bases on V and 0 bases on J, and the germline ends lie 7 bases apart. Via the germline V gene (reference sequence), CDR1 is SGHNT and CDR2 YYREEE. From the cysteine up to the phenylalanine, the CDR3 has a length of 15 residues. Kept here is only the CDR3 DNA, which spans 45 bases and is read in frame from base 1. Beyond the CDR3, the reference TRBV5-4 and TRBJ1-3 genes provide the residues; the full variable domain reads: ETGVTQSPTHLIKTRGQQVTLRCSSQSGHNTVSWYQQALGQGPQFIFQYYREEENGRGNFPPRFSGLQFPNYSSELNVNALELDDSALYLCASSLELVSGNTIYFGEGSWLTVV.